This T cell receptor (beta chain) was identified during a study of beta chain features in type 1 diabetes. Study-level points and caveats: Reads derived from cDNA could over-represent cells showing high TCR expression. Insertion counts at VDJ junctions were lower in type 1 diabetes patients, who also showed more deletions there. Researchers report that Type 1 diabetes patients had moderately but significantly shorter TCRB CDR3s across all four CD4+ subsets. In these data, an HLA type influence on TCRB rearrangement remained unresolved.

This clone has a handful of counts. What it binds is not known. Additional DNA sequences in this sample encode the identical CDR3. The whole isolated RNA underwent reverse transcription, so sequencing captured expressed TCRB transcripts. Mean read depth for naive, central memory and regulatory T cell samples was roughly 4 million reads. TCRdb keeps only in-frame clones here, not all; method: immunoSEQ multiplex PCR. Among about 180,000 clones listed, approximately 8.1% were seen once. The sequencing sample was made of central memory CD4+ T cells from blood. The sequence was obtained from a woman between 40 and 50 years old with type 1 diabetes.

CDR3 sequence (DNA): TGTGCCAGCAGCTTGGGACTAGGCGGAGATACGCAGTATTTT. This translates into CASSLGLGGDTQYF. This sequence joins TRBV7-2 and TRBJ2-3; 8 bases match TRBD2. The CDR3 length is 14 residues. The germline V gene has CDR1 SGHTA and CDR2 FQGNSA. The ends lost 3 bases at V and 5 bases at J; junction bases unmatched: 4.